The rows below give T cell receptor beta chains drawn from one sample of a study of blood T cell repertoires in COVID-19. Repertoires were generated with immunoSEQ multiplex PCR, while TCRdb's copy carries only in-frame clones and drops some. In the table there are around 290,000 clones, about 90% of which are singletons. The specimen was peripheral blood. These receptors all stem from a woman in her forties or fifties who had recovered from COVID-19. The CDR3 runs from the conserved cysteine through the conserved F or W. The D gene is left open where the match is weak. The size of a clone is reported for some rows only, either as once, few or many, or as a class for expanded clones.

CAISERSYGYTF	TGTGCCATCAGTGAGCGGAGCTATGGCTACACCTTC	TRBV10-3	-	12	TRBJ1-2	-
CASSLGQFSGNTIYF	TGCGCCAGCAGCTTAGGACAGTTCTCTGGAAACACCATATATTTT	TRBV5-1	-	15	TRBJ1-3	-
CASSPRGAGALTYEQYF	TGTGCCAGCAGCCCGAGGGGAGCGGGGGCCCTAACCTACGAGCAGTACTTC	TRBV7-2	-	17	TRBJ2-7	TRBD2
CASSLWQGKNTEAFF	TGTGCCAGCAGCTTATGGCAGGGGAAGAACACTGAAGCTTTCTTT	TRBV11-3	-	15	TRBJ1-1	-
CASSQRTGDPYEQYF	TGTGCCAGCAGCCAAAGGACAGGGGACCCCTACGAGCAGTACTTC	TRBV4-2	-	15	TRBJ2-7	TRBD1
CASSADRDDGYTF	TGTGCCAGCAGTGCGGACAGGGACGATGGCTACACCTTC	TRBV28	-	13	TRBJ1-2	TRBD1
CASSDPQGTNYGYTF	TGTGCCAGCAGCGATCCACAGGGGACGAACTATGGCTACACCTTC	TRBV7-9	-	15	TRBJ1-2	TRBD1
CASGFRAGENTGELFF	TGTGCTAGTGGTTTTCGTGCAGGGGAGAACACCGGGGAGCTGTTTTTT	TRBV12-5	-	16	TRBJ2-2	-
CASSVVDSGTDTQYF	TGTGCCAGCAGCGTAGTGGATAGCGGCACAGATACGCAGTATTTT	TRBV9	-	15	TRBJ2-3	-
CASSQVPGRDTGELFF	TGCGCCAGCAGCCAAGTCCCAGGGAGGGACACCGGGGAGCTGTTTTTT	TRBV4-3	-	16	TRBJ2-2	TRBD2
CASSLVRGYGYTF	TGTGCCAGCAGCTTAGTCAGGGGTTATGGCTACACCTTC	TRBV11-3	-	13	TRBJ1-2	-
CASSFGQGGTEAFF	TGTGCCAGCAGCTTTGGGCAGGGAGGTACTGAAGCTTTCTTT	TRBV11-2	many	14	TRBJ1-1	-
CASSLLSGSGEQFF	TGTGCCAGCAGCTTACTCAGCGGGAGCGGCGAGCAGTTCTTC	TRBV7-9	-	14	TRBJ2-1	TRBD2
CASSQQLAGASGANVLTF	TGCGCCAGCAGCCAACAGCTAGCGGGAGCCTCTGGGGCCAACGTCCTGACTTTC	TRBV4-3	many	18	TRBJ2-6	TRBD2
CASSPIAGGPNEQFF	TGTGCCAGCAGCCCCATAGCGGGAGGGCCCAATGAGCAGTTCTTC	TRBV5-5	once	15	TRBJ2-1	TRBD2
CSVDQGMADTQYF	TGCAGCGTTGATCAGGGTATGGCAGATACGCAGTATTTT	TRBV29-1	-	13	TRBJ2-3	-
CASSLATADYGYTF	TGTGCCAGCAGCTTGGCCACCGCGGACTATGGCTACACCTTC	TRBV5-5	once	14	TRBJ1-2	-
CASSLVAFGGGIQDTQYF	TGTGCCAGCAGCTTAGTGGCTTTCGGGGGGGGTATCCAAGATACGCAGTATTTT	TRBV7-6	-	18	TRBJ2-3	TRBD2